The next 13 T cell receptor beta chains were all read from a single sample in a study of T cell repertoires in cytomegalovirus infection. TCRdb ran MiXCR on the reads and lists one entry per CDR3 protein. The sample shows about 740,000 distinct CDR3 sequences, 33% of them seen only once. No antigen has been identified for these receptors. The sequences come from cultured PBMCs, collected from culture after CMV antigen stimulation. All receptors come from a human donor in good health (CMV status not recorded). Some clones in this sample may be carry-over from other donors' samples.

In its sample, this clonotype was seen a few times. The chain uses TRBV5-4 and TRBJ2-2; D uncertain. V shed 4 bases and J shed 4 bases, with 17 bases lying between them. CDR1 is SGHNT, CDR2 YYREEE, per germline (reference sequence). This CDR3 is built from 16 residues. CDR3 nucleotides: TGTGCCAGCAGCCCGGGTCAGTTCCTGGGCACCGGGGAGCTGTTTTTT. It yields the protein CASSPGQFLGTGELFF.

V and J are TRBV6-1 and TRBJ2-5; either TRBD1 or TRBD2 may supply D (5 bases each). The germline V and J ends were trimmed by 2 bases and 5 bases, with 12 bases remaining between them. This CDR3 spans 14 amino acids. Per the germline V gene, CDR1 is MNHNS and CDR2 is SASEGT. CDR3 sequence (DNA): TGTGCCAGCAGTGAACAGGGAGTATCGGAGACCCAGTACTTC. Residues: CASSEQGVSETQYF.

J is TRBJ1-5 and V is TRBV28, with TRBD1 matching over 7 bases. J lost 8 bases, V lost 5 bases, and 12 bases had no gene match. The germline gives CDR1 MDHEN, CDR2 SYDVKM. The CDR3 extends over 15 amino acids. For the CDR3, the DNA is TGTGCCAGCAGTCGACCCGGCGACAGGGTGAAGCCCCAGCATTTT. It translates to CASSRPGDRVKPQHF.

The V gene is TRBV7-2, the J gene TRBJ2-7, with 8 bases that match TRBD2. Looked up from germline, CDR1 is SGHTA and CDR2 is FQGNSA. The CDR3 is 15 residues long. V shed 0 bases and J 2 bases; nucleotides not matched to a gene: 3. The CDR3 spells CASSLATSAPYEQYF. The CDR3 DNA reads as TGTGCCAGCAGCTTAGCGACTAGCGCACCCTACGAGCAGTACTTC.

This clonotype was picked up many times. This chain links TRBV7-9 with TRBJ2-1; 7 bases map to TRBD2. Germline trimming cut 2 bases from V and 7 bases from J; bases unmatched to any gene: 8. The CDR3 spans 15 residues. From germline, CDR1 is SEHNR and CDR2 FQNEAQ (reference sequence). The CDR3, as DNA: TGTGCCAGCAGCTTAATTGCGGGAGTCGTTAATGAGCAGTTCTTC. This gives the protein CASSLIAGVVNEQFF.

This clonotype showed up just a few times. This sequence joins TRBV29-1 and TRBJ2-1; a possible D gene is TRBD2 (5 bases). This CDR3 is 15 amino acids long. Trimming pared 2 bases from V and 4 bases from J, leaving 15 bases between. Germline loops: CDR1 SQVTM, CDR2 ANQGSEA. Here the CDR3 DNA reads TGCAGCGTTGAAAGGGCGCTAGCCAATTACAATGAGCAGTTCTTC. Amino acid sequence: CSVERALANYNEQFF.

V gene TRBV29-1 combines with J gene TRBJ2-5, with D tentatively TRBD2 (5 bases). Trimming pared 4 bases from V and 1 base from J, leaving 19 bases between. This CDR3 is 16 amino acids long. Germline lookup yields CDR1 SQVTM and CDR2 ANQGSEA. The CDR3 loop is CSVVFLARTSQETQYF. The CDR3 nucleotides are TGCAGCGTTGTTTTTCTAGCCCGAACCTCCCAAGAGACCCAGTACTTC.

This clonotype appeared a few times. The genes are TRBV25-1 and TRBJ1-1; perhaps TRBD1 as D (5 bases). Trimming removed 5 bases from V and 1 base from J, with 11 bases in between. Germline values: CDR1 MGHDK, CDR2 SYGVNS. The CDR3 is 14 residues long. CDR3 amino acids: CASSRGRTNTEAFF. DNA for the CDR3: TGTGCCAGCAGTAGGGGCAGGACGAACACTGAAGCTTTCTTT.

CDR3 region: CSARDPLLPYEQYF. For the CDR3, the DNA is TGCAGTGCTAGAGATCCGCTCTTACCTTACGAGCAGTACTTC. The chain is built from TRBV20-1 and TRBJ2-7; D is unresolved. The germline gives CDR1 DFQATT, CDR2 SNEGSKA (reference sequence). V was pared by 0 bases and J by 4 bases, with 13 bases between. The CDR3 sequence is 14 residues long.

In this sample, this clonotype turned up a few times. The rearrangement joins TRBV25-1 to TRBJ1-1, with D unresolved. CDR3 length: 15 residues. The germline gives CDR1 MGHDK, CDR2 SYGVNS. V was cut by 0 bases and J by 1 base, with 9 bases left in between. The CDR3: CASSEYPGENTEAFF. Here the CDR3 DNA reads TGTGCCAGCAGTGAATACCCAGGTGAGAACACTGAAGCTTTCTTT.

The chain uses TRBV20-1 and TRBJ1-2, with 12 positions matching TRBD1. V shed 5 bases, J shed 4 bases, and the junction held 11 bases outside the gene matches. The CDR3 contains 16 residues. The germline V gene encodes CDR1 DFQATT and CDR2 SNEGSKA (reference sequence). CDR3 in DNA: TGCAGTGCTCTCGGGGGACAGGGGGCGCTTAGCTATGGCTACACCTTC. As protein: CSALGGQGALSYGYTF.

The rearrangement joins TRBV10-3 to TRBJ1-5; D is unresolved. The V and J ends lost 0 bases and 5 bases respectively, with 8 bases between them. This CDR3 is built from 14 residues. Germline V gene sequence: CDR1 ENHRY, CDR2 SYGVKD. CDR3 loop: CAISESSGHQPQHF. The DNA of the CDR3 is TGTGCCATCAGTGAGTCGAGCGGTCATCAGCCCCAGCATTTT.

The chain joins TRBV7-2 to TRBJ1-2, with a weak D call TRBD1 (5 bases). Germline-derived CDR1 and CDR2 are SGHTA and FQGNSA. The CDR3 consists of 13 residues. The V and J ends lost 4 bases and 8 bases respectively, with 14 bases between them. The CDR3: CASSSRGGEGYTF. CDR3 bases: TGTGCCAGCAGCTCTCGGGGGGGGGAAGGCTACACCTTC.